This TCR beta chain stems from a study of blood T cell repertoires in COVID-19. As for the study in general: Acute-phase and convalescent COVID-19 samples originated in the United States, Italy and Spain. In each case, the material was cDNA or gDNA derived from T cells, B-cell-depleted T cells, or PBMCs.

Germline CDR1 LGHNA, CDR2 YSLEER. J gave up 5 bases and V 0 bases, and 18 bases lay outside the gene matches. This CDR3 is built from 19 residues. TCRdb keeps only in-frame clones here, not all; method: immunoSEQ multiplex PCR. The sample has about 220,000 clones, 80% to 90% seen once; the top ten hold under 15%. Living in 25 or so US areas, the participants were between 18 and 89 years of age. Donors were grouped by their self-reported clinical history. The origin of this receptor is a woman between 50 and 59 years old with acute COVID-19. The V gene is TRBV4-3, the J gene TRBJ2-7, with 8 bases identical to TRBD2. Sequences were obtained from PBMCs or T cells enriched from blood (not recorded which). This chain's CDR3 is CASSQDRGLGSGSQDEQYF. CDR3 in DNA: TGCGCCAGCAGCCAAGATCGCGGTTTAGGGAGCGGGAGTCAAGACGAGCAGTACTTC.